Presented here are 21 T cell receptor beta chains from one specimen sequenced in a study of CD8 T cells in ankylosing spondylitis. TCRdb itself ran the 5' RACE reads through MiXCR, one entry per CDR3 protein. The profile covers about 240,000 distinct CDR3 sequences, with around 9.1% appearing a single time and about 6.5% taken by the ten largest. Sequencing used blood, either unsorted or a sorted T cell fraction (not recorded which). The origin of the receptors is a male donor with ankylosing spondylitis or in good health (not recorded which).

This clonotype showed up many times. CDR3 protein: CASRPSYNSPLHF. The DNA for the CDR3 is TGCGCCAGCAGGCCCTCCTATAATTCACCCCTCCACTTT. The chain uses TRBV5-1 and TRBJ1-6; D remains ambiguous. V lost 5 bases and J 0 bases, leaving 3 bases between the germline ends. The CDR3 is 13 amino acids. From germline, CDR1 is SGHRS and CDR2 YFSETQ. Full variable domain (rest looked up from reference TRBV5-1 and TRBJ1-6): KAGVTQTPRYLIKTRGQQVTLSCSPISGHRSVSWYQQTPGQGLQFLFEYFSETQRNKGNFPGRFSGRQFSNSRSEMNVSTLELGDSALYLCASRPSYNSPLHFGNGTRLTVT.

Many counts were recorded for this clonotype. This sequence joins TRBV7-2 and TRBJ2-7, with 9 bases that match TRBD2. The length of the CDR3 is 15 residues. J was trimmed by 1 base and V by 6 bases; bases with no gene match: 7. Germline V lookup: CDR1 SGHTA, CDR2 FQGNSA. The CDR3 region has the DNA TGTGCCAGCAGTCTCATGGCGGGAGGGTCCTACGAGCAGTACTTC. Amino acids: CASSLMAGGSYEQYF.

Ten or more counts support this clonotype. The CDR3 is CASSLEGHTDTQYF. The DNA of the CDR3 is TGTGCCAGCAGCTTGGAAGGACACACAGATACGCAGTATTTT. The rearrangement links TRBV7-9 to TRBJ2-3; the D gene is possibly TRBD1 (5 bases). This CDR3 is 14 amino acids long. Per germline, CDR1 SEHNR and CDR2 FQNEAQ (reference sequence). The V end was cut by 3 bases, the J end by 2 bases, with 9 bases between.

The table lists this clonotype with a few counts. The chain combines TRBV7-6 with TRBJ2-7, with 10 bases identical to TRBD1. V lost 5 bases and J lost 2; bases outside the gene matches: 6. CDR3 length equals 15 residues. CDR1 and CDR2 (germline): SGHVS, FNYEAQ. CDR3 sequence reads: CASSPRDRGPYEQYF. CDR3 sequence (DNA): TGTGCCAGCAGCCCTAGGGACAGGGGCCCCTACGAGCAGTACTTC.

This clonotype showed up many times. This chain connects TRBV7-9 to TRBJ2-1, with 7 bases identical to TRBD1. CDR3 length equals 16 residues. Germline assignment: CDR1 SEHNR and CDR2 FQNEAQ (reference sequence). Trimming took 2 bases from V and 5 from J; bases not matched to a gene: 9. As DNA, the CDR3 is TGTGCCAGCAGCTTACAGCAGAGGGGGCCTAACAATGAGCAGTTCTTC. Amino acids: CASSLQQRGPNNEQFF. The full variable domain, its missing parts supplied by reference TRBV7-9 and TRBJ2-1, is DTGVSQNPRHKITKRGQNVTFRCDPISEHNRLYWYRQTLGQGPEFLTYFQNEAQLEKSRLLSDRFSAERPKGSFSTLEIQRTEQGDSAMYLCASSLQQRGPNNEQFFGPGTRLTVL.

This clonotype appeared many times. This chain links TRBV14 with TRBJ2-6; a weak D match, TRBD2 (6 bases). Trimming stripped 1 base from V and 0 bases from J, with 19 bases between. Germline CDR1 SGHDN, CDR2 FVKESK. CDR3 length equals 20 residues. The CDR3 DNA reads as TGTGCCAGCAGCCAAGGGAGGGCCAGAGTAACCTCCTCTGGGGCCAACGTCCTGACTTTC. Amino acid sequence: CASSQGRARVTSSGANVLTF.

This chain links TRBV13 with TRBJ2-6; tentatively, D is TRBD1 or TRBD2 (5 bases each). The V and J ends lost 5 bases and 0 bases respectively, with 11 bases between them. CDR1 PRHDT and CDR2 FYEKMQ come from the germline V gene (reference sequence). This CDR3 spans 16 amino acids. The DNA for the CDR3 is TGTGCCAGCAGCGAGAGGGACCTCTCTGGGGCCAACGTCCTGACTTTC. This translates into CASSERDLSGANVLTF.

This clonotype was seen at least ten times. Here the CDR3 reads CSGGTLGIYNEQFF. CDR3 bases: TGCAGCGGTGGGACACTTGGTATATACAATGAGCAGTTCTTC. This sequence joins TRBV29-1 and TRBJ2-1, with D maybe TRBD1 (6 bases). Germline assignment: CDR1 SQVTM and CDR2 ANQGSEA. Trimming pared 7 bases from V and 4 bases from J, leaving 17 bases between. The CDR3 loop spans 14 amino acids.

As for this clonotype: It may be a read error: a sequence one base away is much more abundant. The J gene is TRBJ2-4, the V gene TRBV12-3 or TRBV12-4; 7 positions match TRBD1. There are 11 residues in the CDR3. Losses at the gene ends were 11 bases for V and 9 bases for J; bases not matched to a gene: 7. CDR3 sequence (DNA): TGTGCCCCCACCACAGGGGCCATTCAGTACTTC. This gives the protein CAPTTGAIQYF.

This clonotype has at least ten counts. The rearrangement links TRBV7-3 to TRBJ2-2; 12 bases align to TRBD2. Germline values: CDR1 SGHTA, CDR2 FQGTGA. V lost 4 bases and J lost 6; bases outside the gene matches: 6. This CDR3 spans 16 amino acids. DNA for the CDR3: TGTGCCAGCAGCTCTTCTAGCGGGAGGGCCGCCGGGGAGCTGTTTTTT. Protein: CASSSSSGRAAGELFF.

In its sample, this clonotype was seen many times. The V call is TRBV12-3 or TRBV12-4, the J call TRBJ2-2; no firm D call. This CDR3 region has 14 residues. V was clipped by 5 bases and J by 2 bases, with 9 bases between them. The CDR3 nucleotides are TGTGCCAGCAGTATGACACTCAACACCGGGGAGCTGTTTTTT. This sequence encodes CASSMTLNTGELFF.

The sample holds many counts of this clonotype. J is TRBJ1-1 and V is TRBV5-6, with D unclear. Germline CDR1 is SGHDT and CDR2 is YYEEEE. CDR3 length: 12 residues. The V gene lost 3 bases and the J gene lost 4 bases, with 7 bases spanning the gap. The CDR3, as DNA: TGTGCCAGCAGCTGGGGAGGCACTGAAGCTTTCTTT. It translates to CASSWGGTEAFF.

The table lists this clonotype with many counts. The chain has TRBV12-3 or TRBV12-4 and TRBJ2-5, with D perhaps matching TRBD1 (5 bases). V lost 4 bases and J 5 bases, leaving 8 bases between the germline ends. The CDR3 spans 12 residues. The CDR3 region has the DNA TGTGCCAGCAGTTCCAGGGTCGAGACCCAGTACTTC. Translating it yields CASSSRVETQYF.

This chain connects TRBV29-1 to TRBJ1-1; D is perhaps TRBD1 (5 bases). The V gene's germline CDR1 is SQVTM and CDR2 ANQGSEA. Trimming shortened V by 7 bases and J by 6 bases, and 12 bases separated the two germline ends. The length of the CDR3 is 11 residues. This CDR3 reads CSATGTAEAFF. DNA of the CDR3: TGCAGCGCAACCGGGACGGCTGAAGCTTTCTTT.

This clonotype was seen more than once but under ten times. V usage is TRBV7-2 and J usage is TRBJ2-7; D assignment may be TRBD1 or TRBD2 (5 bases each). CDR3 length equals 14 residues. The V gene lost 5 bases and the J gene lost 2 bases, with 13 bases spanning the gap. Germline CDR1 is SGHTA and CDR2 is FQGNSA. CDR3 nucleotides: TGTGCCAGCAGCCTCAGGGCTAGCACCTACGAGCAGTACTTC. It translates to CASSLRASTYEQYF.

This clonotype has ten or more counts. The CDR3: CASSPQLGGLSQPQHF. The CDR3 nucleotides are TGTGCCAGCAGCCCACAACTAGGGGGGCTTAGTCAGCCCCAGCATTTT. The chain uses TRBV7-8 and TRBJ1-5; tentatively, D is TRBD1 (6 bases). Trimming shortened V by 5 bases and J by 6 bases, and 20 bases separated the two germline ends. Germline CDR1 is SGHVS and CDR2 is FQNEAQ. The CDR3 spans 16 residues.

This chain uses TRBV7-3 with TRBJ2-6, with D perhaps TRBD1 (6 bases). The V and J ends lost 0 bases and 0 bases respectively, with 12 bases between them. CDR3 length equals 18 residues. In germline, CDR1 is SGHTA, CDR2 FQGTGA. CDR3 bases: TGTGCCAGCAGCTTAACGGCAGGGGCGAGCTCTGGGGCCAACGTCCTGACTTTC. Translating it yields CASSLTAGASSGANVLTF.

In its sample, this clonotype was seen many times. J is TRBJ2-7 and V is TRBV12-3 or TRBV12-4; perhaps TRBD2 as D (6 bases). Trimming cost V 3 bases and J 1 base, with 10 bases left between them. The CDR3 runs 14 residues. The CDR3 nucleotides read TGTGCCAGCAGTTTGTGGGGGAGGTCCTACGAGCAGTACTTC. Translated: CASSLWGRSYEQYF.

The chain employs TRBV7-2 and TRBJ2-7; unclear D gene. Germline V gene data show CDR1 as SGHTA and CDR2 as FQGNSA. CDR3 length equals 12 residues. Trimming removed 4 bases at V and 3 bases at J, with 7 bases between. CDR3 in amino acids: CASSSDVYEQYF. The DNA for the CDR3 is TGTGCCAGCAGCTCGGACGTCTACGAGCAGTACTTC.

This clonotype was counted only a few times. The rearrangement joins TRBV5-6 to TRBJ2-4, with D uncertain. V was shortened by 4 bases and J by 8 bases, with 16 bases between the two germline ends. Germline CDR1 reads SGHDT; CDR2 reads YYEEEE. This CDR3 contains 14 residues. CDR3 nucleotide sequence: TGTGCCAGCAGCCCCGTCGCAGCCGCAGACATTCAGTACTTC. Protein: CASSPVAAADIQYF. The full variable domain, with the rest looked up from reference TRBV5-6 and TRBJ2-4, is DAGVTQSPTHLIKTRGQQVTLRCSPKSGHDTVSWYQQALGQGPQFIFQYYEEEERQRGNFPDRFSGHQFPNYSSELNVNALLLGDSALYLCASSPVAAADIQYFGAGTRLSVL.

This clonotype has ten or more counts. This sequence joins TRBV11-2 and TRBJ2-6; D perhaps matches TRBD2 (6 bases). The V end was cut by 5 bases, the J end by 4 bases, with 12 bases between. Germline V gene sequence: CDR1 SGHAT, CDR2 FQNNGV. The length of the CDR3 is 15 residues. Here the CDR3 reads CASSPLRGGANVLTF. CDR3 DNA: TGTGCCAGCAGCCCGCTCCGGGGGGGGGCCAACGTCCTGACTTTC.